This T cell receptor beta chain was obtained from a study of T cells in Graves' hyperthyroidism and ophthalmopathy. Overall study: Peripheral blood was acquired at first diagnosis, ahead of any therapy whatsoever. Study conclusions and caveats: Ophthalmopathy prediction by the model preceded onset by a median roughly 6.3 months.

This clonotype was observed a few times. As yet, its antigen is unknown. Amplified TCR beta CDR3 regions derived from RNA transcripts. The HTBI primer set was used in a first-round RT-PCR of the TCR CDR3. Each CDR3 protein gets one entry after TCRdb re-called the multiplex PCR reads with MiXCR. The profile shows about 200,000 distinct CDR3 sequences, 17% of them singletons. This CDR3 contains 17 residues. Deletions cut 4 bases from V and 0 bases from J, with 18 bases between. CDR1 is MNHNS and CDR2 is SASEGT in the germline V gene. Graves' hyperthyroidism is called stable when ophthalmopathy does not progress within 18 months. Every diagnosis used clinical symptoms, serum thyroxine and TRAb, thyroid ultrasound and orbital computed tomography.

The sequence was obtained from a man between 45 and 60 years old with Graves' hyperthyroidism. The chain uses TRBV6-1 and TRBJ1-1, with a weak D call TRBD1 (6 bases). Source material: blood. CDR3 nucleotide sequence: TGTGCCAGCAGTGTAACTTGGGACACCAAAATGAACACTGAAGCTTTCTTT. Encoded protein: CASSVTWDTKMNTEAFF.